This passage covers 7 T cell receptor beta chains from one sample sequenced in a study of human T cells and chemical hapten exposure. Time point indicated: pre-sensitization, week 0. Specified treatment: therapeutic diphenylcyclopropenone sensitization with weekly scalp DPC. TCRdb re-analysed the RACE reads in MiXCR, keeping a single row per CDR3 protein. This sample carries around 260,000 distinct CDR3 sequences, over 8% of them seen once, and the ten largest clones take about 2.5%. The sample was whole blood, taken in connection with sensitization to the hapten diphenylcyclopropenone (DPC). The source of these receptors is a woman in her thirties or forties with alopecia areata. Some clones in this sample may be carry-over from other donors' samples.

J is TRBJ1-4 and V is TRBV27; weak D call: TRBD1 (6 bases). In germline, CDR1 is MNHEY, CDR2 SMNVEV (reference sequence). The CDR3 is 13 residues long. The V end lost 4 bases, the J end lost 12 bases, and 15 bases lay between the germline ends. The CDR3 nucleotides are TGTGCCAGCAGTTGGGCCCCGGGGGGCGAACTGTTTTTT. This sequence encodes CASSWAPGGELFF.

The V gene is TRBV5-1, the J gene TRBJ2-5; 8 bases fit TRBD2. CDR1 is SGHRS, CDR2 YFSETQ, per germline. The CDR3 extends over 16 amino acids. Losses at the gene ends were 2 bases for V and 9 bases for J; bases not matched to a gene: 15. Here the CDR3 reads CASSLPQLAGGGAQYF. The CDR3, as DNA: TGCGCCAGCAGCTTACCCCAGCTAGCGGGTGGAGGGGCCCAGTACTTC.

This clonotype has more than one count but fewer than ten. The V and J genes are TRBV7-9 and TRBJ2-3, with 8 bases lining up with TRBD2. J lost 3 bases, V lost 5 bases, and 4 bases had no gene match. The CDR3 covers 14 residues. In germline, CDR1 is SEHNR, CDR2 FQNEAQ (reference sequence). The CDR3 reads CASSRAGVTDTQYF. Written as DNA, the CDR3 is TGTGCCAGCAGCCGAGCGGGAGTAACAGATACGCAGTATTTT. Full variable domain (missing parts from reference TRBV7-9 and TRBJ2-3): DTGVSQNPRHKITKRGQNVTFRCDPISEHNRLYWYRQTLGQGPEFLTYFQNEAQLEKSRLLSDRFSAERPKGSFSTLEIQRTEQGDSAMYLCASSRAGVTDTQYFGPGTRLTVL.

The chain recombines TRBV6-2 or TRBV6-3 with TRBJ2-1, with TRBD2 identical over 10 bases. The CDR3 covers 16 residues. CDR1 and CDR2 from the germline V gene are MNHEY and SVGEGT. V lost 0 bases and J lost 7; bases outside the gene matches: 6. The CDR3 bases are TGTGCCAGCAGTTACTCTAGCGGGAGGACGGGAAATGAGCAGTTCTTC. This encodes CASSYSSGRTGNEQFF.

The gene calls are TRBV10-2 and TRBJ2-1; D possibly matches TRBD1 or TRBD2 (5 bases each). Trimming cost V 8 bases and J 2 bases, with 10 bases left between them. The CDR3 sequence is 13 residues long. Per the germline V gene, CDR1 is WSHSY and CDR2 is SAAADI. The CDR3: CASGTPPYNEQFF. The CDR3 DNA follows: TGCGCCAGCGGGACCCCTCCCTACAATGAGCAGTTCTTC.

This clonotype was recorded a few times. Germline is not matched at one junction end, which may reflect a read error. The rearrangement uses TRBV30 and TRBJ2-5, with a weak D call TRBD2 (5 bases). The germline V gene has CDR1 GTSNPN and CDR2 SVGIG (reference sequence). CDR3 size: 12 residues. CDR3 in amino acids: CAWGVSEETQYF. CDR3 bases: TGTGCCTGGGGTGTTAGCGAAGAGACCCAGTACTTC.

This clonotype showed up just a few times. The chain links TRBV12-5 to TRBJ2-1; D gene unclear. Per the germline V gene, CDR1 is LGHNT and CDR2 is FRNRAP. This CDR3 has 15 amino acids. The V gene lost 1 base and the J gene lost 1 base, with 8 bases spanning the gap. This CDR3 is CASGLGTSSYNEQFF. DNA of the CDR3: TGTGCTAGTGGTTTGGGCACTTCTTCCTACAATGAGCAGTTCTTC.